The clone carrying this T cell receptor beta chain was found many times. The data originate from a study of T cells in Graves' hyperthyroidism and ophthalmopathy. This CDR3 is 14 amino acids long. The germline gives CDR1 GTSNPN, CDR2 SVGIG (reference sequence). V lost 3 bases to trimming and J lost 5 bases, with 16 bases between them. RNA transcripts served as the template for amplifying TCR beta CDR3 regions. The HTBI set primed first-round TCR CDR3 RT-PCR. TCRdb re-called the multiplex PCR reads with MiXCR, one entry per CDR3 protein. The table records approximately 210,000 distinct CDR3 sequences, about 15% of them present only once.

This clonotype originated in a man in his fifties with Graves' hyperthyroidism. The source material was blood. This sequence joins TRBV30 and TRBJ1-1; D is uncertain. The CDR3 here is CAWSLSGLLTEAFF. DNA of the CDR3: TGTGCCTGGAGCTTGTCCGGGTTATTGACTGAAGCTTTCTTT.